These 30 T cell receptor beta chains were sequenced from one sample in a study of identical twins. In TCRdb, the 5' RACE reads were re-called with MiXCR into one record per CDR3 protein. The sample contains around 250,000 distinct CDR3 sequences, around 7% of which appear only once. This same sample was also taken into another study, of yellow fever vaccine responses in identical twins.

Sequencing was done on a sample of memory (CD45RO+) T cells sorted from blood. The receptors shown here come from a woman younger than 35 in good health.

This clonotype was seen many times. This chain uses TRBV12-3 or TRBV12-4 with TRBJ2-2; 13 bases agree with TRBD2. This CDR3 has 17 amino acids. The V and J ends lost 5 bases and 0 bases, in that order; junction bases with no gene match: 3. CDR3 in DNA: TGTGCCAGCAGTCCCGGACTAGCGGGAGCGAACACCGGGGAGCTGTTTTTT. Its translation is CASSPGLAGANTGELFF.

The CDR3 loop is CASTRTSGHNEQFF. The CDR3 DNA is TGTGCCAGCACCAGGACTAGCGGTCACAATGAGCAGTTCTTC. The J gene is TRBJ2-1, the V gene TRBV21-1; the D call of TRBD2 is as the table states it, not checked on the DNA. TRBV21-1 is a pseudogene segment. The CDR3 has 14 residues.

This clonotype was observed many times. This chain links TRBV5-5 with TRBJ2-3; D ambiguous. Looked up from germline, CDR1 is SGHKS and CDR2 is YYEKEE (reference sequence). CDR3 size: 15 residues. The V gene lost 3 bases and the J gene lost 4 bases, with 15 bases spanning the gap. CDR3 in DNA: TGTGCCAGCAGCTACGATATCAGAAGGGCAGATACGCAGTATTTT. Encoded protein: CASSYDIRRADTQYF.

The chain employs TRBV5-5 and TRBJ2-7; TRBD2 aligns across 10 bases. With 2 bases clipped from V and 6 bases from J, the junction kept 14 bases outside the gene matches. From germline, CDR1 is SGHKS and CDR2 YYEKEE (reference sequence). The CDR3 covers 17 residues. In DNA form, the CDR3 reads TGTGCCAGCAGCTTCGGGCCCCAAGCGGGAGGGCCAAGCGAGCAGTACTTC. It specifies CASSFGPQAGGPSEQYF.

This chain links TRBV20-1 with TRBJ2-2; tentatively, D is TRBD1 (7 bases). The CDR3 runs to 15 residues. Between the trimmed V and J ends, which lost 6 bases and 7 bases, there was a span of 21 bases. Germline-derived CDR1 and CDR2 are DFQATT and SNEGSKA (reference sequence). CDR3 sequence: CSASPGRGAGGELFF. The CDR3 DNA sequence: TGCAGTGCAAGTCCCGGCAGGGGGGCGGGCGGGGAGCTGTTTTTT.

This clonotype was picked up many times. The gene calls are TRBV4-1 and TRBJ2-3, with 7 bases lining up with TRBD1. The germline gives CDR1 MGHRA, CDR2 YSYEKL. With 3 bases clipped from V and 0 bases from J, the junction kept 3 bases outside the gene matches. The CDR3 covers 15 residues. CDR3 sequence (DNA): TGCGCCAGCAGCCAGGGACAGACTAGCACAGATACGCAGTATTTT. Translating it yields CASSQGQTSTDTQYF.

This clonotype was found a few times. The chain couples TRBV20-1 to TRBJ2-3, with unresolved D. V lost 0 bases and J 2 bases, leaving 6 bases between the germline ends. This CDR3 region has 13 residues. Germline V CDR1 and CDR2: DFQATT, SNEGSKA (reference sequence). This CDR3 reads CSARDPYTDTQYF. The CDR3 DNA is TGCAGTGCTAGAGACCCCTACACAGATACGCAGTATTTT.

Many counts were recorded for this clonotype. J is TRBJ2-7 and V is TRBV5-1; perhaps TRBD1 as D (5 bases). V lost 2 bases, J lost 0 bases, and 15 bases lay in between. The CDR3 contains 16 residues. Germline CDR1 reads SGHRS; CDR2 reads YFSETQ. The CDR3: CASSFSRDPNSYEQYF. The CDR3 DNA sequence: TGCGCCAGCAGCTTTTCCAGGGATCCTAACTCCTACGAGCAGTACTTC.

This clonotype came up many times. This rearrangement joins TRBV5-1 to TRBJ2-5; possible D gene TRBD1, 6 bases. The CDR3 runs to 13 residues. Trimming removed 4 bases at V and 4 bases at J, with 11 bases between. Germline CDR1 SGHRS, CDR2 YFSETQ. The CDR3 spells CASSRDRPETQYF. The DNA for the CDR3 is TGCGCCAGCAGCCGAGACAGGCCAGAGACCCAGTACTTC. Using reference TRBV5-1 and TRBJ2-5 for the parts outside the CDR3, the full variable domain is KAGVTQTPRYLIKTRGQQVTLSCSPISGHRSVSWYQQTPGQGLQFLFEYFSETQRNKGNFPGRFSGRQFSNSRSEMNVSTLELGDSALYLCASSRDRPETQYFGPGTRLLVL.

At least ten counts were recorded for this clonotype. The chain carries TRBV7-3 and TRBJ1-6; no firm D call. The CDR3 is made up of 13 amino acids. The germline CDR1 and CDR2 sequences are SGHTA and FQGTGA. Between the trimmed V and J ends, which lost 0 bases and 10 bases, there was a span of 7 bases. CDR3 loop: CASSLTNESPLHF. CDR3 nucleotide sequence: TGTGCCAGCAGCTTAACCAATGAGTCACCCCTCCACTTT.

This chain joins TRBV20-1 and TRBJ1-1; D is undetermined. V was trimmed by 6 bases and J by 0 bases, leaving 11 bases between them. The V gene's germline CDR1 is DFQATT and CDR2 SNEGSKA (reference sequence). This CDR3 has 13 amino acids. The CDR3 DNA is TGCAGTGCCTCGGCCAGCTTGAACACTGAAGCTTTCTTT. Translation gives CSASASLNTEAFF.

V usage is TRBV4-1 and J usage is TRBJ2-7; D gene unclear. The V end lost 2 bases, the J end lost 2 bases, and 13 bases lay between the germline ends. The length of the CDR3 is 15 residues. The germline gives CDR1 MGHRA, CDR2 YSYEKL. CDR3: CASSQTIDAPYEQYF. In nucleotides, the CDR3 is TGCGCCAGCAGCCAAACAATAGACGCCCCCTACGAGCAGTACTTC.

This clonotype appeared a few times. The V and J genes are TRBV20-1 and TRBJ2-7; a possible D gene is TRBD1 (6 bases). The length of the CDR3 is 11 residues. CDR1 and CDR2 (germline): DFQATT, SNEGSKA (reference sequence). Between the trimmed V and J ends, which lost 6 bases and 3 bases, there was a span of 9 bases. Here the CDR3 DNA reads TGCAGTGCACCACAGGGCTACGAGCAGTACTTC. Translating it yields CSAPQGYEQYF.

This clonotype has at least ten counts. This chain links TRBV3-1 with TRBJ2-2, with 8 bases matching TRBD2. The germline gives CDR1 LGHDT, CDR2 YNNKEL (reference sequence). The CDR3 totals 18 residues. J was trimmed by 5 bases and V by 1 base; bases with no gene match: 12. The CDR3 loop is CASSQGGTRTRWTGELFF. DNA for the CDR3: TGTGCCAGCAGCCAAGGCGGGACTAGGACGAGGTGGACCGGGGAGCTGTTTTTT.

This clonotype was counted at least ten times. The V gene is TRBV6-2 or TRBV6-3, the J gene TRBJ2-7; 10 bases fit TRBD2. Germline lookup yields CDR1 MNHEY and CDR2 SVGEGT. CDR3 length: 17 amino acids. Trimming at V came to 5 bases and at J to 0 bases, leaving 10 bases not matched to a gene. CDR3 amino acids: CASSPPTTSGVSYEQYV. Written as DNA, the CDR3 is TGTGCCAGCAGTCCACCGACCACTAGCGGGGTCTCCTACGAGCAGTACGTC.

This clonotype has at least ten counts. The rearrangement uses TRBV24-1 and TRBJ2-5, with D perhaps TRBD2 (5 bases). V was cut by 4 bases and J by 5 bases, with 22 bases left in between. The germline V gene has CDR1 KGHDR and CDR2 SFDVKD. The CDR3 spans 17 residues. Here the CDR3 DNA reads TGTGCCACCAGTGACGGACTCTATCCCCTGGGTCGGGAGACCCAGTACTTC. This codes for CATSDGLYPLGRETQYF.

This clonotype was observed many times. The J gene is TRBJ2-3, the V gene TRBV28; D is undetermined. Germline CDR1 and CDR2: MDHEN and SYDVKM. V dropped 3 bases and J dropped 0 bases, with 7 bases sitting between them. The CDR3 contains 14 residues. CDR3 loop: CASSLLRSTDTQYF. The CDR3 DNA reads TGTGCCAGCAGTTTGCTTAGAAGCACAGATACGCAGTATTTT. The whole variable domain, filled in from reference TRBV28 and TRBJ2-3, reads DVKVTQSSRYLVKRTGEKVFLECVQDMDHENMFWYRQDPGLGLRLIYFSYDVKMKEKGDIPEGYSVSREKKERFSLILESASTNQTSMYLCASSLLRSTDTQYFGPGTRLTVL.

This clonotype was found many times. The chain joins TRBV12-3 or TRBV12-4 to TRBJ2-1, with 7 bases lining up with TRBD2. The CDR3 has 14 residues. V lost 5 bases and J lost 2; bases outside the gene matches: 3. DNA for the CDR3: TGTGCCAGCAGTGGTCTAGCGGCCTACAATGAGCAGTTCTTC. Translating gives CASSGLAAYNEQFF.

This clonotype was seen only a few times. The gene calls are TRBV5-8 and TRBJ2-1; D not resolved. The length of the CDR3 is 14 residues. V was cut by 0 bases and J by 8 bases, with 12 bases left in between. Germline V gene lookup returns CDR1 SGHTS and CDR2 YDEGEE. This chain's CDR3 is CASSLVAQPHEQFF. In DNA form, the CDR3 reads TGTGCCAGCAGCTTGGTCGCGCAGCCCCATGAGCAGTTCTTC.

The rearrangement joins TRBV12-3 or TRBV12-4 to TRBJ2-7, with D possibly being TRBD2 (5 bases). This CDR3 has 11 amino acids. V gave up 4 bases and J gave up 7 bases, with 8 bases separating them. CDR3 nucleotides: TGTGCCAGCAGTTGGCAGCGGGAGCAGTACTTC. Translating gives CASSWQREQYF.

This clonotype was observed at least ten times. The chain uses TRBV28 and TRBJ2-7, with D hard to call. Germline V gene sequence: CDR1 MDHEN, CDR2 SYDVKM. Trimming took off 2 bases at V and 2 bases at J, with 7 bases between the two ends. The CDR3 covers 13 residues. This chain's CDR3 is CASSLGNPYEQYF. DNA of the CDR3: TGTGCCAGCAGTTTAGGCAACCCCTACGAGCAGTACTTC.

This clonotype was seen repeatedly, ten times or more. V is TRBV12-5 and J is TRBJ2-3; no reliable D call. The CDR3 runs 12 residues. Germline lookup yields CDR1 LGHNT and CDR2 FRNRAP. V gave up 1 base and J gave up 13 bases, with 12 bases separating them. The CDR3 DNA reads TGTGCTAGTGGTTTGGGTGTCAGTTCGAAGTATTTT. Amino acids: CASGLGVSSKYF.

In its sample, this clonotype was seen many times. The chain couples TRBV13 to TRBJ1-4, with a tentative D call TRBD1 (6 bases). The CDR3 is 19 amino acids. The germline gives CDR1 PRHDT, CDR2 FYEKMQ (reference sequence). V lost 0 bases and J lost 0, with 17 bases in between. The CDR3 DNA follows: TGTGCCAGCAGCTTAGGATTTGGAGGGGGACTGCCAACTAATGAAAAACTGTTTTTT. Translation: CASSLGFGGGLPTNEKLFF.

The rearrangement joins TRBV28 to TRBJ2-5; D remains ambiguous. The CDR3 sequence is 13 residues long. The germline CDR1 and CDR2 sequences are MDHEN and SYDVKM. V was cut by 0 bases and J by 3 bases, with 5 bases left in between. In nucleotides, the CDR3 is TGTGCCAGCAGTTTATGGCGAGAAGAGACCCAGTACTTC. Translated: CASSLWREETQYF.

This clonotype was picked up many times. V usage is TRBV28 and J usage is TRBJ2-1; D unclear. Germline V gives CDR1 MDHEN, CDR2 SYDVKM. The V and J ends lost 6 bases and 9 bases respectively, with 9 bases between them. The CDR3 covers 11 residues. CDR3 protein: CASRLNGEQFF. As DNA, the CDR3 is TGTGCCAGCAGACTTAATGGTGAGCAGTTCTTC.

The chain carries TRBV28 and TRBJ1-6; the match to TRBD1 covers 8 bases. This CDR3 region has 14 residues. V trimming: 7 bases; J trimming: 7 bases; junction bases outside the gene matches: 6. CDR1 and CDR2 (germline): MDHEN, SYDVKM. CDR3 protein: CASTSGGVNSPLHF. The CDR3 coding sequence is TGTGCCAGCACCTCAGGGGGCGTGAATTCACCCCTCCACTTT.

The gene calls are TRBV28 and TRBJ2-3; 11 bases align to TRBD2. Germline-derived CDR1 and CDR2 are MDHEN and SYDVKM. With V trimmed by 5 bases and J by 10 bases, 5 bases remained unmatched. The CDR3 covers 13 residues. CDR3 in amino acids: CASSRRTSGPQYF. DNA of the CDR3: TGTGCCAGCAGTCGGAGGACTAGCGGGCCGCAGTATTTT.

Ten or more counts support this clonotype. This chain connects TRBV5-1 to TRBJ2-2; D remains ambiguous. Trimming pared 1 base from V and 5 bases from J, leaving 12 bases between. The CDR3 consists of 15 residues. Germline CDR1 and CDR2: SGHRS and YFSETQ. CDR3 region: CASSLSHAATGELFF. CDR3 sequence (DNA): TGCGCCAGCAGCTTGAGCCATGCGGCTACCGGGGAGCTGTTTTTT.

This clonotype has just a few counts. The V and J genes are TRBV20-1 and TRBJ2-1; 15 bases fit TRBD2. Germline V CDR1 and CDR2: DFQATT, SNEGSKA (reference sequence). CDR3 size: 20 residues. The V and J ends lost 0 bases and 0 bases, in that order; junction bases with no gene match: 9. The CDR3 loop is CSARDLPGLAGGYSYNEQFF. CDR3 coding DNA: TGCAGTGCTAGAGACCTGCCGGGACTAGCGGGAGGATACTCCTACAATGAGCAGTTCTTC.

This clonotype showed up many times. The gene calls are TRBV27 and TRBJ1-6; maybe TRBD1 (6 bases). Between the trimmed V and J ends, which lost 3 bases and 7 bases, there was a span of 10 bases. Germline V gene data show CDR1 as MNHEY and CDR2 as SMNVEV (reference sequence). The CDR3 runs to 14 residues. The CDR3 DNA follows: TGTGCCAGCAGTTTGGGACAAACAAATTCACCCCTCCACTTT. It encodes CASSLGQTNSPLHF.